This TCR beta chain was documented in a study of somatic mutations in cytotoxic T cells in rheumatoid arthritis. The wider study: Several of the V beta antibody-stained T-cell populations were flow-sorted at nearly 100% purity; V beta1+ cells were among them and were sequenced for TCRB. Study-wide results and caveats: Patients with rheumatoid arthritis did not differ significantly from age-matched healthy controls in CD8+ T-cell clonality. The largest CD8+ clone made up over 20% of CD8+ cells in about an eighth of the roughly 60 patients.

Using immunoSEQ multiplex PCR, the repertoire was profiled, and TCRdb retains in-frame clones only, with some absent. Of about 20,000 clones detected, 86% appear once; the ten largest clones hold under 20%. The CDR3 consists of 14 residues. Germline CDR1 SGHRS, CDR2 YFSETQ. V was shortened by 2 bases and J by 1 base, with 9 bases between the two germline ends. In regard to this clone: Its cognate antigen is unknown.

The chain carries TRBV5-1 and TRBJ1-1; no clear D gene. This TCR derives from a woman between 50 and 59 years old in good health. What was sequenced was CD8+ T cells sorted from blood. As DNA, the CDR3 is TGCGCCAGCAGCTTAAAGAGGGAGAACACTGAAGCTTTCTTT. Its protein product is CASSLKRENTEAFF.